One sample yielded the 20 T cell receptor beta chains listed below, sequenced in a study of spatial heterogeneity in lung cancer. TCRdb re-analysed the 5' RACE reads in MiXCR, keeping a single row per CDR3 protein. The table lists roughly 10,000 distinct CDR3 sequences, 23% of them singletons, with roughly 4.3% in the top ten. Indicated time point: blood at routine non-recurrence follow-up after resection. Here the sequenced sample was PBMCs, taken at follow-up. These receptors were collected from a female donor with early-stage non-small cell lung cancer.

This chain joins TRBV20-1 and TRBJ2-4, with 9 bases fitting TRBD1. CDR1 and CDR2 from the germline V gene are DFQATT and SNEGSKA (reference sequence). There are 14 residues in the CDR3. After removal of 5 bases from V and 3 bases from J, the junction contained 5 bases not matched to a gene. CDR3 region: CSAPGQGFKNIQYF. CDR3 bases: TGCAGTGCTCCCGGACAGGGGTTCAAAAACATTCAGTACTTC.

About this clonotype itself: A read error may account for a junction end that differs from germline. The chain links TRBV28 to TRBJ1-1, with D possibly being TRBD1 (6 bases). The CDR3 runs to 14 residues. Per germline, CDR1 MDHEN and CDR2 SYDVKM. CDR3 protein: CASSLTGFSTEAYF. CDR3 nucleotide sequence: TGTGCCAGCAGCCTTACAGGGTTTTCCACTGAAGCTTACTTT.

CDR3 DNA: TGTGCCATCAGTGGTGACAGGGGGCGAGTAACTGAAGCTTTCTTT. Protein product: CAISGDRGRVTEAFF. The chain combines TRBV10-3 with TRBJ1-1; 10 bases are a match to TRBD1. Losses at the gene ends were 4 bases for V and 5 bases for J; bases not matched to a gene: 7. Per the germline V gene, CDR1 is ENHRY and CDR2 is SYGVKD. The CDR3 contains 15 residues.

The chain uses TRBV28 and TRBJ1-5; 7 bases match TRBD1. The germline CDR1 and CDR2 sequences are MDHEN and SYDVKM. The CDR3 covers 16 residues. V lost 2 bases, J lost 3 bases, and 7 bases stayed unmatched. In nucleotides, the CDR3 is TGTGCCAGCAGTTTACTGGACAGGAAATCCAATCAGCCCCAGCATTTT. Translated: CASSLLDRKSNQPQHF.

This sequence joins TRBV18 and TRBJ1-1, with 7 nucleotides matching TRBD1. V shed 4 bases, J shed 5 bases, and the junction held 4 bases outside the gene matches. Germline assignment: CDR1 KGHSH and CDR2 LQKENI. The CDR3 has 13 amino acids. The CDR3 coding sequence is TGTGCCAGCTCACAGGGGGCAGGGACTGAAGCTTTCTTT. Translated, it gives CASSQGAGTEAFF. Using reference TRBV18 and TRBJ1-1 for the parts outside the CDR3, the full variable domain is NAGVMQNPRHLVRRRGQEARLRCSPMKGHSHVYWYRQLPEEGLKFMVYLQKENIIDESGMPKERFSAEFPKEGPSILRIQQVVRGDSAAYFCASSQGAGTEAFFGQGTRLTVV.

This clonotype was seen more than once but under ten times. For the CDR3, the DNA is TGTGCCAGCAGCTTAGGGCCTAGCGGGAGCACAGATACGCAGTATTTT. It yields the protein CASSLGPSGSTDTQYF. The gene calls are TRBV7-2 and TRBJ2-3; 8 bases align to TRBD2. The CDR3 has 16 amino acids. The ends lost 1 base at V and 0 bases at J; junction bases unmatched: 3. The germline V gene has CDR1 SGHTA and CDR2 FQGNSA.

The sample holds a few counts of this clonotype. The CDR3 protein is CAWSAGTGNQPQHF. DNA of the CDR3: TGTGCCTGGAGTGCAGGGACAGGCAATCAGCCCCAGCATTTT. The genes are TRBV30 and TRBJ1-5; 7 bases are shared with TRBD1. V shed 1 base, J shed 2 bases, and the junction held 2 bases outside the gene matches. The CDR3 is 14 amino acids. Germline CDR1 GTSNPN, CDR2 SVGIG (reference sequence).

By sample fraction, this clonotype is medium-sized. This chain uses TRBV29-1 with TRBJ1-1, with a weak D call TRBD1 (5 bases). The CDR3 loop spans 12 amino acids. V lost 6 bases and J lost 0, with 8 bases in between. The V gene's germline CDR1 is SQVTM and CDR2 ANQGSEA. The CDR3 loop is CSVGQMNTEAFF. The CDR3 DNA is TGCAGCGTCGGACAAATGAACACTGAAGCTTTCTTT. Full variable domain (outside the CDR3, taken from reference TRBV29-1 and TRBJ1-1): SAVISQKPSRDICQRGTSLTIQCQVDSQVTMMFWYRQQPGQSLTLIATANQGSEATYESGFVIDKFPISRPNLTFSTLTVSNMSPEDSSIYLCSVGQMNTEAFFGQGTRLTVV.

The genes are TRBV5-1 and TRBJ2-3; 7 bases map to TRBD2. V shed 4 bases, J shed 5 bases, and the junction held 10 bases outside the gene matches. Germline V CDR1 and CDR2: SGHRS, YFSETQ. CDR3 size: 15 residues. CDR3: CASSRGEGLGDTQYF. The DNA for the CDR3 is TGCGCCAGCAGCCGCGGGGAGGGACTCGGAGATACGCAGTATTTT.

This clonotype showed up just a few times. The CDR3: CSVSGQGGAEAFF. DNA for the CDR3: TGCAGCGTATCCGGACAGGGGGGAGCTGAAGCTTTCTTT. The chain recombines TRBV29-1 with TRBJ1-1, with TRBD1 identical over 10 bases. Germline trimming cut 6 bases from V and 6 bases from J; bases unmatched to any gene: 7. The CDR3 loop spans 13 amino acids. Germline lookup yields CDR1 SQVTM and CDR2 ANQGSEA. Drawing the rest from reference TRBV29-1 and TRBJ1-1, the complete variable domain is SAVISQKPSRDICQRGTSLTIQCQVDSQVTMMFWYRQQPGQSLTLIATANQGSEATYESGFVIDKFPISRPNLTFSTLTVSNMSPEDSSIYLCSVSGQGGAEAFFGQGTRLTVV.

A few counts support this clonotype. This chain connects TRBV5-1 to TRBJ1-1; D is possibly TRBD1 (6 bases). The CDR3 spans 15 residues. Germline V lookup: CDR1 SGHRS, CDR2 YFSETQ. Trimming shortened V by 5 bases and J by 2 bases, and 16 bases separated the two germline ends. CDR3 sequence reads: CASRPGGRTNTEAFF. Written as DNA, the CDR3 is TGCGCCAGCAGGCCCGGGGGCAGGACCAACACTGAAGCTTTCTTT. Based on the CDR3 plus reference TRBV5-1 and TRBJ1-1, the full variable domain is KAGVTQTPRYLIKTRGQQVTLSCSPISGHRSVSWYQQTPGQGLQFLFEYFSETQRNKGNFPGRFSGRQFSNSRSEMNVSTLELGDSALYLCASRPGGRTNTEAFFGQGTRLTVV.

This clonotype was seen only a few times. The chain couples TRBV20-1 to TRBJ2-5, with 10 nucleotides matching TRBD2. Germline CDR1 is DFQATT and CDR2 is SNEGSKA (reference sequence). There are 16 residues in the CDR3. Trimming removed 1 base from V and 4 bases from J; junction bases left unmatched: 9. The CDR3 is CSARGGSSGSGETQYF. The CDR3 bases are TGCAGTGCTAGAGGAGGCTCTAGCGGGAGCGGAGAGACCCAGTACTTC.

The chain recombines TRBV30 with TRBJ1-3; D is unresolved. Germline CDR1 is GTSNPN and CDR2 is SVGIG (reference sequence). The CDR3 length is 13 residues. V was clipped by 3 bases and J by 0 bases, with 6 bases between them. The CDR3 loop reads CAWSRGSGNTIYF. The DNA of the CDR3 is TGTGCCTGGAGCCGGGGCTCTGGAAACACCATATATTTT. The whole variable domain, remainder taken from reference TRBV30 and TRBJ1-3, is SQTIHQWPATLVQPVGSPLSLECTVEGTSNPNLYWYRQAAGRGLQLLFYSVGIGQISSEVPQNLSASRPQDRQFILSSKKLLLSDSGFYLCAWSRGSGNTIYFGEGSWLTVV.

The chain has TRBV6-2 or TRBV6-3 and TRBJ2-3, with 8 positions matching TRBD2. CDR3 length equals 16 residues. Germline CDR1 and CDR2: MNHEY and SVGEGT. The junction had 4 bases not matched to a gene; V was cut back by 0 bases and J by 2 bases. CDR3 region: CASSYSTSDFTDTQYF. The DNA of the CDR3 is TGTGCCAGCAGTTACTCGACTAGCGACTTCACAGATACGCAGTATTTT.

The sample holds a few counts of this clonotype. The V call is TRBV19, the J call TRBJ2-1; 7 bases match TRBD2. Germline V gene sequence: CDR1 LNHDA, CDR2 SQIVND (reference sequence). V gave up 0 bases and J gave up 7 bases; unmatched junction bases: 9. This CDR3 has 16 amino acids. The CDR3 spells CASSIDARGRMNEQFF. CDR3 bases: TGTGCCAGTAGTATAGATGCTCGCGGGAGAATGAATGAGCAGTTCTTC.

This clonotype is medium-sized by share. The chain has TRBV29-1 and TRBJ2-7, with 10 bases lining up with TRBD2. Per germline, CDR1 SQVTM and CDR2 ANQGSEA. The CDR3 contains 15 residues. J gave up 2 bases and V 6 bases, and 10 bases lay outside the gene matches. CDR3 in DNA: TGCAGCGTGAGGGCCGGGACTAGCGATGCCTACGAGCAGTACTTC. This encodes CSVRAGTSDAYEQYF.

J is TRBJ2-7 and V is TRBV7-2; 7 nucleotides line up with TRBD1. V shed 5 bases and J 2 bases; nucleotides not matched to a gene: 6. Looked up from germline, CDR1 is SGHTA and CDR2 is FQGNSA. The CDR3 contains 14 residues. Here the CDR3 reads CASSAGQDTYEQYF. The CDR3 bases are TGTGCCAGCAGCGCCGGACAGGACACCTACGAGCAGTACTTC.

By its share, this clonotype is medium-sized (0.01 to 0.1%). This chain links TRBV20-1 with TRBJ1-5, with 7 bases fitting TRBD1. Germline V gene data show CDR1 as DFQATT and CDR2 as SNEGSKA (reference sequence). J was trimmed by 4 bases and V by 4 bases; bases with no gene match: 1. The CDR3 has 12 amino acids. The CDR3 loop is CSAKQGNQPQHF. The CDR3 coding sequence is TGCAGTGCTAAACAGGGGAATCAGCCCCAGCATTTT.

The chain uses TRBV29-1 and TRBJ2-3, with no clear D. V shed 5 bases and J shed 0 bases, with 12 bases lying between them. The germline V gene encodes CDR1 SQVTM and CDR2 ANQGSEA. The CDR3 spans 14 residues. The CDR3 is CSVSERPSTDTQYF. The CDR3, as DNA: TGCAGCGTTTCGGAGCGACCTAGCACAGATACGCAGTATTTT.

This clonotype occurred a few times. The V gene is TRBV19, the J gene TRBJ2-1; tentatively, D is TRBD1 or TRBD2 (5 bases each). CDR3 size: 15 residues. The V gene lost 5 bases and the J gene lost 2 bases, with 13 bases spanning the gap. The germline gives CDR1 LNHDA, CDR2 SQIVND (reference sequence). The CDR3 DNA sequence: TGTGCCAGTAGTTCTTCGGAGGACACCTACAATGAGCAGTTCTTC. Translating it yields CASSSSEDTYNEQFF.